This T cell receptor (beta chain) was sequenced for a study of control samples from healthy donors and cancer patients. Germline V gene sequence: CDR1 MNHEY, CDR2 SVGAGI. The CDR3 spans 14 residues. Trimming removed 2 bases from V and 6 bases from J, with 12 bases in between. This clone was seen once. The protocol was immunoSEQ multiplex PCR, while the TCRdb copy is restricted to in-frame clones and leaves out a portion. The table records some 120,000 clones, about 87% of them present only once. The J gene is TRBJ2-3, the V gene TRBV6-5, with D unresolved. The specimen sequenced was blood. The receptor comes from a man between 60 and 75 years old in good health. The CDR3 spells CASSYGGVRDTQYF. The CDR3 DNA sequence: TGTGCCAGCAGTTACGGTGGAGTACGGGATACGCAGTATTTT.